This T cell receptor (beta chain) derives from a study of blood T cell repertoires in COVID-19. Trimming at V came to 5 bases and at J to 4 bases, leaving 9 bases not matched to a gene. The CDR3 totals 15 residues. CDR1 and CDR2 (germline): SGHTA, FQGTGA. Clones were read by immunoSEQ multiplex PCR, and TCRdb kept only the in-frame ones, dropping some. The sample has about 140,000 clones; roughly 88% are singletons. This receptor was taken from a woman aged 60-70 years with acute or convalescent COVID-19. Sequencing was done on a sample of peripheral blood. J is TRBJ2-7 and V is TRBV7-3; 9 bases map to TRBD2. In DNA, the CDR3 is TGTGCCAGCAGCCCTGAAGCGGGGGGCGGTTACGAGCAGTACTTC. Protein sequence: CASSPEAGGGYEQYF. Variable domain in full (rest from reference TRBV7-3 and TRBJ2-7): GAGVSQTPSNKVTEKGKYVELRCDPISGHTALYWYRQSLGQGPEFLIYFQGTGAADDSGLPNDRFFAVRPEGSVSTLKIQRTERGDSAVYLCASSPEAGGGYEQYFGPGTRLTVT.